The clone carrying this TCR beta chain was counted a few times. The antigen remains unidentified. The data belong to a study of CD8+CD57+ T cells in acquired aplastic anemia. Study-wide results and limits: Patients and controls were found to share 25 to 35 CD8+ CDR3 sequences.

Genomic DNA templated the TCR beta VDJ and CDR3 profiling. One entry per CDR3 protein results from TCRdb running MiXCR on the reads. This sample yields around 430,000 distinct CDR3 sequences, of which around a third are seen a single time; 0.82% belongs to the top ten. Flow cytometry had shown expanded CD8+CD57+ cells in the patients chosen for sequencing. Severe acquired aplastic anemia affected all patients. Among the patients, none had received any therapy at the time of blood sampling. This receptor was taken from a human donor with aplastic anemia. Sequencing used sorted CD4+, CD8+, or CD8+CD57+ T cells (not recorded which) from PBMCs.

The CDR3 region is CASSSGLAGVDTQYF. Here the CDR3 DNA reads TGTGCCAGCAGTTCGGGACTAGCGGGAGTGGATACGCAGTATTTT. This chain uses TRBV11-1 with TRBJ2-3; 14 bases fit TRBD2. This CDR3 has 15 residues. Germline loops: CDR1 SGHAT, CDR2 FQDESV (reference sequence). V trimming: 6 bases; J trimming: 6 bases; junction bases outside the gene matches: 5.